This TCR beta chain originates from a study of chemoradiotherapy in HPV16-positive cancers. Study-wide points: The functional HPV-specific definition rests on just a couple of HPV16-positive patients. Better recurrence-free survival went with HPV-responsive T-cell expansion in HPV16-positive patients.

Over chemoradiotherapy, repertoires were sampled more than once. Regarding this clone: Its target is not known.

Libraries were prepared by immunoSEQ multiplex PCR; TCRdb keeps only in-frame clonotypes and omits some of them. The sample yields 15,000 to 20,000 clones, about three quarters seen once. The receptor was derived from a human donor with HPV-associated anogenital cancer. Sequencing was performed on tumor tissue, taken from a patient who underwent chemoradiotherapy.

In DNA, the CDR3 is TGTGCCAGCAGTGGGAGTCAGCCCCAGCATTTT. It is translated as CASSGSQPQHF. The rearrangement links TRBV6-5 to TRBJ1-5; D unclear. V dropped 5 bases and J dropped 6 bases, with 5 bases sitting between them. The CDR3 runs to 11 residues. In germline, CDR1 is MNHEY, CDR2 SVGAGI.